Following are 10 T cell receptor beta chains from one sample sequenced in a study of beta chain features in type 1 diabetes. Study-wide findings and caveats: All four CD4+ subsets from Type 1 diabetes patients carried moderately but significantly shorter TCRB CDR3s.

Their antigen targets remain unknown. TCRB transcripts that were expressed got sequenced, as all of the isolated RNA had been reverse transcribed. Profiled with immunoSEQ multiplex PCR; TCRdb holds only in-frame clones, not every one. The sample holds about 120,000 clones; roughly 15% are singletons and the top ten take over 2%. Sequenced sample: central memory CD4+ T cells from blood. These receptor sequences come from a man under 40 with type 1 diabetes.

This clone was recorded only once. The chain joins TRBV9 to TRBJ2-1; D ambiguous. Per the germline V gene, CDR1 is SGDLS and CDR2 is YYNGEE. The CDR3 totals 12 residues. The V gene lost 0 bases and the J gene lost 9 bases, with 7 bases spanning the gap. The CDR3 is CASSVDWGEQFF. The CDR3 nucleotides read TGTGCCAGCAGCGTAGACTGGGGTGAGCAGTTCTTC.

The chain recombines TRBV10-3 with TRBJ1-2; 9 nucleotides match TRBD1. In germline, CDR1 is ENHRY, CDR2 SYGVKD. CDR3 length: 14 amino acids. Losses at the gene ends were 5 bases for V and 3 bases for J; bases not matched to a gene: 4. The CDR3 reads CAISRDRVDYGYTF. CDR3 coding DNA: TGTGCCATCAGTAGGGACAGGGTAGACTATGGCTACACCTTC.

This clone has only a few counts. The V gene is TRBV18, the J gene TRBJ2-2, with D tentatively TRBD1 (6 bases). The CDR3 sequence is 13 residues long. With 4 bases removed from V and 4 bases from J, the gap between germline ends came to 7 bases. CDR1 and CDR2 from the germline V gene are KGHSH and LQKENI. The CDR3 DNA sequence: TGTGCCAGCTCACTACAGGGCACCGGGGAGCTGTTTTTT. Translating it yields CASSLQGTGELFF.

The sample holds many counts of this clone. The chain couples TRBV5-1 to TRBJ2-1; perhaps TRBD1 as D (7 bases). The CDR3 has 16 residues. Germline V CDR1 and CDR2: SGHRS, YFSETQ. V was shortened by 4 bases and J by 2 bases, with 16 bases between the two germline ends. CDR3 DNA sequence: TGCGCCAGCAGCCGCGGGACAGCGTATACCTACAATGAGCAGTTCTTC. Protein product: CASSRGTAYTYNEQFF.

This clone was seen a handful of times. J is TRBJ2-3 and V is TRBV5-1; D gene ambiguous. CDR1 and CDR2 (germline): SGHRS, YFSETQ. V was trimmed by 1 base and J by 0 bases, leaving 6 bases between them. The CDR3 sequence is 14 residues long. CDR3 loop: CASSLQTSTDTQYF. The CDR3 DNA reads TGCGCCAGCAGCTTGCAGACTAGCACAGATACGCAGTATTTT.

This rearrangement joins TRBV15 to TRBJ2-1; D call uncertain. Germline loops: CDR1 LNHNV, CDR2 YYDKDF (reference sequence). Trimming cost V 0 bases and J 10 bases, with 16 bases left between them. The CDR3 is 15 amino acids. CDR3 nucleotide sequence: TGTGCCACCAGCAGAGACCCCAGACTGGGATACGAGCAGTTCTTC. Its translation: CATSRDPRLGYEQFF.

V usage is TRBV5-6 and J usage is TRBJ2-4; D is undetermined. This CDR3 is built from 19 residues. The ends were cut back, 4 bases at V and 0 bases at J, with 23 bases in the middle. Germline V gives CDR1 SGHDT, CDR2 YYEEEE. This chain's CDR3 is CASSRLETLPLLAKNIQYF. In DNA form, the CDR3 reads TGTGCCAGCAGCAGGTTGGAGACCCTACCACTCTTAGCCAAAAACATTCAGTACTTC.

This clone was counted only a few times. The chain uses TRBV5-1 and TRBJ1-2; 8 nucleotides match TRBD1. The CDR3 is 13 amino acids. V trimming: 5 bases; J trimming: 8 bases; junction bases outside the gene matches: 8. Looked up from germline, CDR1 is SGHRS and CDR2 is YFSETQ. CDR3 in DNA: TGCGCCAGCAGGGACAGGGAGGCCGCCGGCTACACCTTC. Its translation is CASRDREAAGYTF.

A few counts support this clone. CDR3 protein: CASSGVEQFF. In nucleotides, the CDR3 is TGCGCCAGCTCAGGGGTTGAGCAGTTCTTC. This rearrangement joins TRBV5-1 to TRBJ2-1; a weak D match, TRBD1 (6 bases). From germline, CDR1 is SGHRS and CDR2 YFSETQ. With 7 bases removed from V and 9 bases from J, the gap between germline ends came to 8 bases. The CDR3 extends over 10 amino acids.

The J gene is TRBJ1-5, the V gene TRBV6-5; D remains unclear. V lost 5 bases and J lost 7, with 12 bases in between. Germline V gene lookup returns CDR1 MNHEY and CDR2 SVGAGI. The CDR3 is 13 amino acids. The CDR3 spells CASSVYRDQPQHF. As DNA, the CDR3 is TGTGCCAGCAGTGTATACAGAGACCAGCCCCAGCATTTT.